Below are 14 T cell receptor beta chains sequenced from a single sample in a study of blood T cells in healthy people across ages. With a J-beta primer mix and a sample-barcoded 5' primer, a second PCR ran about 7 to 12 cycles. TCRdb called the 5' RACE reads again in MiXCR, with one record for every CDR3 protein. The repertoire holds 730,000 or so distinct CDR3 sequences, with 40% to 45% as singletons. What was sequenced was blood. The receptors shown here come from a man older than 75 in good health.

V usage is TRBV4-1 and J usage is TRBJ2-3, with 7 positions matching TRBD2. The V segment lost 4 bases and the J segment 2 bases; nucleotides outside the gene matches: 18. Germline loops: CDR1 MGHRA, CDR2 YSYEKL. The CDR3 runs to 19 residues. The CDR3 loop is CASSLTFPPSGTYTDTQYF. In nucleotides, the CDR3 is TGCGCCAGCAGCCTAACCTTTCCCCCAAGCGGGACCTACACAGATACGCAGTATTTT.

This clonotype was seen more than once but under ten times. This chain links TRBV21-1 with TRBJ1-6; TRBD1, the table's D call, lacks a check against the DNA. TRBV21-1 is given as a pseudogene. This CDR3 is built from 16 residues. The CDR3 DNA reads TGTGCCAGCAGCAAATGGATCGCAGGGAGGCGGGCACCCCTCCACTTT. It codes for CASSKWIAGRRAPLHF.

The chain uses TRBV20-1 and TRBJ2-1, with 12 nucleotides matching TRBD2. V lost 3 bases, J lost 7 bases, and 13 bases stayed unmatched. Looked up from germline, CDR1 is DFQATT and CDR2 is SNEGSKA (reference sequence). There are 17 residues in the CDR3. CDR3 residues: CSASLRTSGNRGNEQFF. The DNA of the CDR3 is TGCAGTGCTAGCCTCCGGACTAGCGGGAACAGGGGTAATGAGCAGTTCTTC.

This clonotype was counted a few times. V is TRBV7-8 and J is TRBJ2-1; maybe TRBD1 (5 bases). The V end lost 2 bases, the J end lost 5 bases, and 16 bases lay between the germline ends. CDR1 and CDR2 (germline): SGHVS, FQNEAQ. The CDR3 runs 16 residues. The CDR3 loop reads CASSLTAGWGNNEQFF. The CDR3 nucleotides read TGTGCCAGCAGCTTAACGGCAGGGTGGGGCAACAATGAGCAGTTCTTC.

This clonotype showed up many times. The gene calls are TRBV12-3 or TRBV12-4 and TRBJ1-6, with 9 bases identical to TRBD1. The ends lost 3 bases at V and 7 bases at J; junction bases unmatched: 13. CDR3 length: 18 amino acids. CDR3 sequence: CASSLNTGGGLWNSPLHF. As DNA, the CDR3 is TGTGCCAGCAGTTTGAACACAGGGGGCGGCCTTTGGAATTCACCCCTCCACTTT.

This clonotype was detected a few times. The genes are TRBV20-1 and TRBJ2-7; tentatively, D is TRBD2 (5 bases). V was trimmed by 5 bases and J by 3 bases, leaving 20 bases between them. Germline V gene sequence: CDR1 DFQATT, CDR2 SNEGSKA (reference sequence). This CDR3 has 15 amino acids. The CDR3 bases are TGCAGTGCTTCGACGCATGACGGGGTAAACTACGAGCAGTACTTC. Its translation is CSASTHDGVNYEQYF.

This chain connects TRBV25-1 to TRBJ2-5, with TRBD1 matching 10 bases. Unmatched junction bases numbered 5, after V lost 5 bases and J lost 5 bases. Germline values: CDR1 MGHDK, CDR2 SYGVNS. The CDR3 is 14 residues long. The CDR3 DNA reads as TGTGCCAGCAGTCGACAGGGGGCTTACGAGACCCAGTACTTC. Translating it yields CASSRQGAYETQYF.

In this sample, this clonotype turned up many times. The J gene is TRBJ2-1, the V gene TRBV6-2 or TRBV6-3; the match to TRBD2 covers 12 bases. V shed 6 bases and J 4 bases; nucleotides not matched to a gene: 7. The CDR3 runs to 16 residues. Germline V lookup: CDR1 MNHEY, CDR2 SVGEGT. DNA for the CDR3: TGTGCCAGCAGGGACGGACTAGCGGGATCTTACAATGAGCAGTTCTTC. This codes for CASRDGLAGSYNEQFF.

This clonotype was counted a few times. V is TRBV7-3 and J is TRBJ2-1, with 9 bases aligning to TRBD2. V shed 3 bases, J shed 4 bases, and the junction held 4 bases outside the gene matches. Germline V gene data show CDR1 as SGHTA and CDR2 as FQGTGA. This CDR3 spans 15 amino acids. The CDR3 sequence: CASSFTSGSYNEQFF. The CDR3 DNA follows: TGTGCCAGCAGCTTTACTAGCGGGTCGTACAATGAGCAGTTCTTC.

The V gene is TRBV3-1, the J gene TRBJ2-2; D not resolved. The germline gives CDR1 LGHDT, CDR2 YNNKEL (reference sequence). V dropped 2 bases and J dropped 0 bases, with 7 bases sitting between them. The CDR3 runs to 15 residues. The CDR3 nucleotides read TGTGCCAGCAGCCAACAGAGATCGAACACCGGGGAGCTGTTTTTT. Translating gives CASSQQRSNTGELFF.

As regards this clonotype: Just one base apart from a much larger clone, this may be a read error. CDR3 sequence (DNA): TGTGCCAGCAGTCCCCTTGGTAGCGAGCAGTACTTC. It codes for CASSPLGSEQYF. The V call is TRBV6-2 or TRBV6-3, the J call TRBJ2-5; no firm D call. The DNA end is a closer match to TRBJ2-7, so the J assignment may be wrong. The germline V gene encodes CDR1 MNHEY and CDR2 SVGEGT. The CDR3 runs to 12 residues.

This clonotype was recorded a few times. The J gene is TRBJ1-6, the V gene TRBV7-2; 7 bases align to TRBD1. Germline lookup yields CDR1 SGHTA and CDR2 FQGNSA. Unmatched junction bases numbered 8, after V lost 5 bases and J lost 10 bases. The length of the CDR3 is 14 residues. The CDR3: CASSPRRGGSPLHF. The DNA of the CDR3 is TGTGCCAGCAGCCCTCGGAGAGGGGGCTCACCCCTCCACTTT.

The chain is built from TRBV28 and TRBJ2-7, with TRBD2 matching over 7 bases. V was clipped by 6 bases and J by 0 bases; unmatched bases: 5. Germline CDR1 reads MDHEN; CDR2 reads SYDVKM. The CDR3 covers 14 residues. CDR3 in amino acids: CASRRTRASYEQYF. In DNA, the CDR3 is TGTGCCAGCAGACGGACTAGAGCCTCCTACGAGCAGTACTTC. Full variable domain (remainder filled in from reference TRBV28 and TRBJ2-7): DVKVTQSSRYLVKRTGEKVFLECVQDMDHENMFWYRQDPGLGLRLIYFSYDVKMKEKGDIPEGYSVSREKKERFSLILESASTNQTSMYLCASRRTRASYEQYFGPGTRLTVT.

This clonotype was seen only a few times. The chain has TRBV6-6 and TRBJ2-5, with a tentative D call TRBD2 (7 bases). The germline gives CDR1 MNHNY, CDR2 SVGAGI (reference sequence). The CDR3 consists of 14 residues. V lost 8 bases to trimming and J lost 1 base, with 14 bases between them. CDR3 amino acids: CASGRGRPQETQYF. For the CDR3, the DNA is TGTGCCAGCGGGCGGGGGCGTCCCCAAGAGACCCAGTACTTC.